The entry that follows covers one T cell receptor (beta chain) sequence. Its antigen is undetermined. With 60 Vbeta and 13 Jbeta primers, the PCR was carried out. Clones were sequenced by immunoSEQ multiplex PCR, and TCRdb holds only the in-frame ones, with some missing. Here the sample spans 95,000 to 150,000 clones, about three fifths being singletons. The data stem from a study of cytomegalovirus exposure and HLA in healthy donors. Findings of the study overall: Later analysis demonstrated an association between a missense DCLRE1C variant and TCR beta V- and J-gene trimming. As was reported, the HLA-A and HLA-B alleles of most subjects were accurately predicted from TCR beta sequences.

Among the donors, all were healthy bone marrow donors. Germline V gene data show CDR1 as SGHNT and CDR2 as YENEEA. CDR3 length: 14 residues. Trimming cost V 5 bases and J 2 bases, with 13 bases left between them. The receptor was derived from a middle-aged woman in good health and CMV-seropositive. V gene TRBV11-3 combines with J gene TRBJ2-7; TRBD2 is a possible D gene (7 bases). The sample comprised PBMCs. CDR3 DNA sequence: TGTGCCAGCAGCCCGAACGGGGGGCCCTACGAGCAGTACTTC. It encodes CASSPNGGPYEQYF.